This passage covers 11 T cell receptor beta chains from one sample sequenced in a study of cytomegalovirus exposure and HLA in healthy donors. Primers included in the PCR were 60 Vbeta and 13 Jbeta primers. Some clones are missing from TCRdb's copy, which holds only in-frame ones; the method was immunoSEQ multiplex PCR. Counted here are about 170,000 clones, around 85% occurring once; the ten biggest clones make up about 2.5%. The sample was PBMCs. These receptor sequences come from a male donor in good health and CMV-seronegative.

The CDR3 sequence is CASSKGTGGSYNEQFF. CDR3 sequence (DNA): TGTGCCAGCAGCAAGGGGACAGGGGGCTCCTACAATGAGCAGTTCTTC. The chain joins TRBV5-8 to TRBJ2-1; the match to TRBD1 covers 11 bases. The V segment lost 4 bases and the J segment 0 bases; nucleotides outside the gene matches: 3. The germline V gene encodes CDR1 SGHTS and CDR2 YDEGEE. This CDR3 is 16 amino acids long.

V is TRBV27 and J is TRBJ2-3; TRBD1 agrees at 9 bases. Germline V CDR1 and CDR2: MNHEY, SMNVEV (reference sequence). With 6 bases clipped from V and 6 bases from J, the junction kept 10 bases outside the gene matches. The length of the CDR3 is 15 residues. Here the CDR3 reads CASSPRGTGRDTQYF. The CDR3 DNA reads TGTGCCAGCAGCCCGAGGGGGACAGGGAGGGATACGCAGTATTTT.

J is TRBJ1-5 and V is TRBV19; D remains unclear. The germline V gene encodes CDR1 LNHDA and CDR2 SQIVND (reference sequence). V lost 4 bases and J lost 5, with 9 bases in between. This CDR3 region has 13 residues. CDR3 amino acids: CASSSSRDQPQHF. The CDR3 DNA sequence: TGTGCCAGTAGTAGCTCGCGGGATCAGCCCCAGCATTTT.

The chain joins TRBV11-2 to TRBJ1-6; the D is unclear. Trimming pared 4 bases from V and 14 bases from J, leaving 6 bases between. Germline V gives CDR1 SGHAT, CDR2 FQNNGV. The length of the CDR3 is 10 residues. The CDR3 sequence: CASSSNSLHF. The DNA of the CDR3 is TGTGCCAGCAGCTCCAACTCCCTCCACTTT. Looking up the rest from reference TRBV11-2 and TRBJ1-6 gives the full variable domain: EAGVAQSPRYKIIEKRQSVAFWCNPISGHATLYWYQQILGQGPKLLIQFQNNGVVDDSQLPKDRFSAERLKGVDSTLKIQPAKLEDSAVYLCASSSNSLHFGNGTRLTVT.

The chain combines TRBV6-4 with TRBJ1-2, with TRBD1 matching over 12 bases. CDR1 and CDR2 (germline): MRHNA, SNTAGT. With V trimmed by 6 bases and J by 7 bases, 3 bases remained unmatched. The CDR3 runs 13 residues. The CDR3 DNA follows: TGTGCCAGCAGCCAGGGACAGGGGGCTGGCTACACCTTC. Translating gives CASSQGQGAGYTF.

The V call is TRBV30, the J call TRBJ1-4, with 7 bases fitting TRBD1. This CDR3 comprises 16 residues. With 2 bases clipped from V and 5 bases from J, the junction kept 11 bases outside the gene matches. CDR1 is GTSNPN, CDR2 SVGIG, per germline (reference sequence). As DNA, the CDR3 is TGTGCCTGGAGTTTCCGGACAGGCTTCAGGAATGAAAAACTGTTTTTT. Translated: CAWSFRTGFRNEKLFF.

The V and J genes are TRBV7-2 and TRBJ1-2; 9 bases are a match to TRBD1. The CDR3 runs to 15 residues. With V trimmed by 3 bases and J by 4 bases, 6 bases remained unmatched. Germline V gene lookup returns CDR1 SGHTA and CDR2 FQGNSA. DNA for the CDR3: TGTGCCAGCAGCTTGGCCGGGACAGGGATCTATGGCTACACCTTC. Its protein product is CASSLAGTGIYGYTF.

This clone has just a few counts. The CDR3 nucleotides are TGTGCCAGCAGCTTAGATTACAGGGGAATTGGGCCCCAGCATTTT. Amino acid sequence: CASSLDYRGIGPQHF. V usage is TRBV11-2 and J usage is TRBJ1-5, with 7 bases matching TRBD1. The V gene's germline CDR1 is SGHAT and CDR2 FQNNGV. This CDR3 is 15 amino acids long. The junction had 8 bases not matched to a gene; V was cut back by 0 bases and J by 9 bases.

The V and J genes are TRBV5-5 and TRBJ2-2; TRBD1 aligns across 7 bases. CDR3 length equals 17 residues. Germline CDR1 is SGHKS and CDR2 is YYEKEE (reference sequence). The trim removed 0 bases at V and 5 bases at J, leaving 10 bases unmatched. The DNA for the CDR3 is TGTGCCAGCAGCTTGGCTGTACAGGGGTTTATAACCGGGGAGCTGTTTTTT. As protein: CASSLAVQGFITGELFF.

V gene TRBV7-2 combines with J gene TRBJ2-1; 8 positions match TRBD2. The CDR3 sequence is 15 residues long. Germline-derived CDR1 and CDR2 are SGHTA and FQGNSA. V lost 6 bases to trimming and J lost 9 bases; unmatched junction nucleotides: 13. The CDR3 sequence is CASSLQGGGGSEQFF. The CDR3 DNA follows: TGTGCCAGCAGTTTACAAGGTGGCGGGGGGTCTGAGCAGTTCTTC.

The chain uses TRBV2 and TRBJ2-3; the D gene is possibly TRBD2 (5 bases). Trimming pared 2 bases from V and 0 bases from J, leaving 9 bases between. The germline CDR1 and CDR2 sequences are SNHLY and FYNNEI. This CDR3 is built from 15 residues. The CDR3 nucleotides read TGTGCCAGCAGTGAACGGAGCGGAAGCACAGATACGCAGTATTTT. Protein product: CASSERSGSTDTQYF.